The present T cell receptor (beta chain) was sequenced within a study of CXCR3-negative and CXCR3-positive naive CD8 T cells. Study-wide points: CXCR3-negative naive cells had less hydrophobic TRB CDR3s than did CXCR3-positive naive cells. TCR interaction strength was inferred from TRB CDR3 physicochemistry, as CD5 matched across naive subsets.

Sorts performed in triplicate captured 300,000 or so cells each from every CD8+ T cell subset. Naive CD8+ T cells carried a CD45RO-CCR7+CD27+CD95- phenotype. Per the germline V gene, CDR1 is SEHNR and CDR2 is FQNEAQ (reference sequence). The CDR3 is made up of 14 amino acids. Preparation of TRB cDNA libraries relied on 5' RACE carrying UMI labels. TCRdb reprocessed the 5' RACE reads, keeping one entry per CDR3 protein, no DNA. The listing records roughly 130,000 distinct CDR3 sequences. Of note for this clonotype: Its specificity is unknown.

The source of this sequence is a human donor in good health. Some clones in this sample may be carry-over from other donors' samples. The V and J genes are TRBV7-9 and TRBJ2-1; absent DNA, TCRdb's TRBD1 call cannot be checked. Sample: naive CXCR3+ CD8+ T cells from blood. Subset specified: CD45RO-CCR7+CD27+CD95- naive CD8+ T cells expressing CXCR3 (TNR3+). The CDR3: CASNLQGAYNEQFF.